The following is a T cell receptor beta chain sequence with its context. This receptor's antigen is unknown. The sample holds no much larger clone one base away, and base qualities are not on file. CDR1 is given as SGHAT and CDR2 as FQDESV, both from the germline V gene (reference sequence). From the cysteine up to the phenylalanine, the CDR3 has a length of 15 residues. The entry retains the CDR3 DNA only, 45 bases that are in frame from base 1. V and J lose 5 bases and 3 bases, and a span of 16 bases separates them. Each donor gave one peripheral blood draw, averaging approximately 110 mL, which was collected into heparinised tubes. A BD FACSAria II and a panel including CD45RO, CCR7, CD25, CD127, CD95 and CD27 were used to sort naive, central memory, regulatory and stem cell-like memory CD4+ T cells. A purity above 98% was achieved for all sorted populations. PBMCs were separated immediately by Lymphoprep density gradient centrifugation and were stained directly, without being cultured. So that batch effects would be minimized, each experiment stained and sorted samples in pairs, pairing one healthy donor with one patient.

The data stem from a study of beta chain features in type 1 diabetes (dated by TCRdb to the late 2010s). Regarding the research as a whole: Mean age, gender distribution, total cell number and subset yield were not different between patients and healthy donors. A total of 90 million to 140 million sorted cells were examined across all samples, and RNA yield correlated strongly with the number of cells per subset. The study compared the TCRB repertoires of sorted circulating CD4+ T cell subsets in recently diagnosed type 1 diabetes patients with those in matched healthy donors. Naive and central memory subsets were obtained from all 30 or so donors, but regulatory and stem cell-like memory subsets were isolated from only 8 patients and roughly eight healthy donors. Results and caveats for the whole study, not just this receptor: The naive, central memory and regulatory TCRB repertoires appeared to resemble one another more closely among patients than among healthy donors. Type 1 diabetes patients showed a moderate but significant shortening of TCRB CDR3 length in all four CD4+ subsets. PCR may preferentially amplify shorter templates, but because patient and control samples were amplified and corrected together, any resulting skew would affect both groups equally. Because small numbers of individuals were included in the HLA sub-analyses, any influence of HLA type on TCRB rearrangement was left unresolved. Because cDNA was sequenced instead of genomic DNA, activated cells with high expression could be over-represented, although the groups did not differ in activation or CD3 levels. Patients with type 1 diabetes made fewer insertions and deleted more nucleotides at VDJ recombination sites, implying thymic rearrangement abnormalities.

The High Capacity cDNA Reverse Transcription Kit was used to reverse transcribe all of the isolated RNA, meaning that expressed TCRB transcripts were what got sequenced. Deep immunoSEQ sequencing was performed on naive, central memory and regulatory T cell samples, with an average of around 3.5 million total reads per sample. Sorted cells were lysed in RLT buffer, and RNA was extracted using DNase-treated RNeasy Micro or Mini kits according to cell number. Each cell subset was processed on its own to prevent cross-contamination, while patient and healthy donor samples were processed together. The immunoSEQ multiplex PCR was used to amplify TCRB sequences from cDNA, yielding 87-bp fragments that span the CDR3 region. Sequencing of the amplicons was performed on the Illumina HiSeq platform. The original methods were these. PCR bias was computationally corrected using synthetic template baselines, reads within Hamming distance 2 were collapsed, and singletons that could not be merged were discarded. Reads were aligned against IMGT so that V, D and J genes, CDR3 length and insertions or deletions at six rearrangement sites could be assigned. Within each subset, clonotype counts were normalized to sorted cell number, after which true diversity and Gini coefficients were computed with the tcR R package. The overlap coefficient, calculated on TCRB nucleotide sequences, was used to measure repertoire sharing. Out-of-frame TCRB sequences from naive cells were analyzed as a proxy for the pre-selection repertoire. TCRdb re-hosts the immuneACCESS table, in-frame sequences only. Its copies lack some clones; in the studies checked, an unresolved V gene accounts for under half of them, and the cause for the rest is not known. V, J and clone size are taken as reported in that table, and D and trimming were inferred from the DNA itself. The table for this sample lists about 360,000 clones; around 12% of them were counted only once. More than 0.015% of the sample is held by the ten biggest clonotypes.

The TCR sequence derives from a man aged 18-30 years in good health. This sequence uses TRBV11-1 and TRBJ2-5; D gene: possibly TRBD2, on 6 matching bases. The sequencing sample was made of naive CD4+ T cells from blood. Reading the label with the study, this specimen's cell subset or site is: true naive CD4+ T cells. Read as DNA, the sequence is TGTGCCAGCAGCCCCACCTGGGACTTAAAAGAGACCCAGTACTTC. Translated, this gives CASSPTWDLKETQYF.